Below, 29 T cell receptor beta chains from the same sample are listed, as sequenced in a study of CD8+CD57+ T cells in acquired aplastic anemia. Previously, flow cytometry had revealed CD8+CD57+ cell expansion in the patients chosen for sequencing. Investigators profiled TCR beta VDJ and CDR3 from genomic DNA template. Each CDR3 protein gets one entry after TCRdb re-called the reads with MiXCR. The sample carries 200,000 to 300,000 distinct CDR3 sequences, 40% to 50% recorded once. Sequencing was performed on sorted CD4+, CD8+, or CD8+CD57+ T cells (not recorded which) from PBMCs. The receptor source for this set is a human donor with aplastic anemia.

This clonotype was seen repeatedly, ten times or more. The CDR3 reads CASSLVTGPQETQYF. The DNA for the CDR3 is TGTGCCAGCAGCTTAGTTACGGGGCCACAAGAGACCCAGTACTTC. The chain has TRBV7-9 and TRBJ2-5; possibly TRBD1 or TRBD2 for D (5 bases each). Trimming took off 1 base at V and 2 bases at J, with 11 bases between the two ends. This CDR3 has 15 residues. Germline assignment: CDR1 SEHNR and CDR2 FQNEAQ (reference sequence).

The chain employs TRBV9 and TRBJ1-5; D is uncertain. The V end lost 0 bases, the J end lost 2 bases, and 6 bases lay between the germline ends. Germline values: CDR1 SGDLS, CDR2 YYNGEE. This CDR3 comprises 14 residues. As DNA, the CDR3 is TGTGCCAGCAGCGTAGGGTCGGGCAATCAGCCCCAGCATTTT. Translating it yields CASSVGSGNQPQHF. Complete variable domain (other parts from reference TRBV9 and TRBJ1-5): DSGVTQTPKHLITATGQRVTLRCSPRSGDLSVYWYQQSLDQGLQFLIQYYNGEERAKGNILERFSAQQFPDLHSELNLSSLELGDSALYFCASSVGSGNQPQHFGDGTRLSIL.

Here the CDR3 DNA reads TGTGCCAGCAGCACTCACCTTGGGTCTGGGTTGACAGATACGCAGTATTTT. This encodes CASSTHLGSGLTDTQYF. The chain has TRBV18 and TRBJ2-3, with D unclear. V gave up 8 bases and J gave up 3 bases, with 24 bases separating them. Germline CDR1 reads KGHSH; CDR2 reads LQKENI. The CDR3 has 17 amino acids.

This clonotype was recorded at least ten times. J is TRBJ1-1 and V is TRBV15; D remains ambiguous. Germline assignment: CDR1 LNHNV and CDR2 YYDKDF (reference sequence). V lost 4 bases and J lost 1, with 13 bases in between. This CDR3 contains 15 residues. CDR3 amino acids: CATSKSRGGNTEAFF. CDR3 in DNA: TGTGCCACCAGCAAGTCAAGAGGCGGGAACACTGAAGCTTTCTTT.

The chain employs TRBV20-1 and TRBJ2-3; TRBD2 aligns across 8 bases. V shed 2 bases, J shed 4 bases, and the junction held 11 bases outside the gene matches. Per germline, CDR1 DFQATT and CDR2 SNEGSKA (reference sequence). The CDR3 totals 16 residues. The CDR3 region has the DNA TGCAGTGCTAGATCTACTAGCGGCAGTGGGGCAGATACGCAGTATTTT. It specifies CSARSTSGSGADTQYF.

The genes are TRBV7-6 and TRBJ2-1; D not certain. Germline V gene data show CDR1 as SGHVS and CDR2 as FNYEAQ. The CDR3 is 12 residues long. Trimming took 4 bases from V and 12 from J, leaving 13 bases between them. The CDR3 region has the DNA TGTGCCAGCAGCTCCCAGAACGGTGGGCAGTTCTTC. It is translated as CASSSQNGGQFF.

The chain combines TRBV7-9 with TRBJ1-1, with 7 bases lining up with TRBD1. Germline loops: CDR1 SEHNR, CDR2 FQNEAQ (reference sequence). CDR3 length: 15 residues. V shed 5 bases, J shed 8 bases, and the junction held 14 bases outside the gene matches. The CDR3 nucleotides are TGTGCCAGCAGCCCGGGGACAGCTAAAGGTCGAGAAGCTTTCTTT. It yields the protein CASSPGTAKGREAFF.

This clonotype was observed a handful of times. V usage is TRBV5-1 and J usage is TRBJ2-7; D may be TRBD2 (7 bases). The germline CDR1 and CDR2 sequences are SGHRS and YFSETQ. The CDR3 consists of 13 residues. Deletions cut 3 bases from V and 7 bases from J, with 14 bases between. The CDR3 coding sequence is TGCGCCAGCAGCTGGAGGGGGGGGAAGGAGCAGTACGTC. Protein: CASSWRGGKEQYV.

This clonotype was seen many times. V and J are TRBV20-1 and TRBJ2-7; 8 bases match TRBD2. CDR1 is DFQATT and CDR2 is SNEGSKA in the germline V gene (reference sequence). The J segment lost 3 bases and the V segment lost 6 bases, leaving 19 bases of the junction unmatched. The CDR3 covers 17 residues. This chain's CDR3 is CSAPPIPGLGLVYEQYF. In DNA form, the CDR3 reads TGCAGTGCACCACCTATACCGGGACTAGGGTTGGTCTACGAGCAGTACTTC.

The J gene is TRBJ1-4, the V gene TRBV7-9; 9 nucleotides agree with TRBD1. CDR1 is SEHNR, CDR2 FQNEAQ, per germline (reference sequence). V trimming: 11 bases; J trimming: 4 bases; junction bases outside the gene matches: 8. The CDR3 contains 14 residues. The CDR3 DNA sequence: TGTGCCGCATGGTCGGGACAGGGTAATGAAAAACTGTTTTTT. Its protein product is CAAWSGQGNEKLFF.

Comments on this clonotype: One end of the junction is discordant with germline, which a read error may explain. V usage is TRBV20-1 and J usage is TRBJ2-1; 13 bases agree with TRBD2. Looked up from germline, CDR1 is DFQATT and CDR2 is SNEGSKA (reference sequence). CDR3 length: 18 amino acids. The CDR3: CSAPGLAGQTSSYIEQFF. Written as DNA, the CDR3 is TGCAGTGCTCCGGGACTAGCGGGACAGACGAGCTCCTACATTGAGCAGTTCTTC.

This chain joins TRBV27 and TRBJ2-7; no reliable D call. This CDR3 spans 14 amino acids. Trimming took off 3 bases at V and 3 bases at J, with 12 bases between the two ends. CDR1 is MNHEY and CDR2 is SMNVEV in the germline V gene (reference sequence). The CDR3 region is CASSFSRTFYEQYF. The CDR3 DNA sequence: TGTGCCAGCAGTTTCTCCCGGACCTTCTACGAGCAGTACTTC.

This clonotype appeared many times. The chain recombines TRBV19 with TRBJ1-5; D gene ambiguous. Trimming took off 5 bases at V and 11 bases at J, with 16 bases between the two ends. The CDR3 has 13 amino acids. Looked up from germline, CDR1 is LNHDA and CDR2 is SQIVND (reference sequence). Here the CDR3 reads CASSPGFVRAQHF. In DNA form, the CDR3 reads TGTGCCAGTAGTCCAGGTTTCGTTCGGGCCCAGCATTTT.

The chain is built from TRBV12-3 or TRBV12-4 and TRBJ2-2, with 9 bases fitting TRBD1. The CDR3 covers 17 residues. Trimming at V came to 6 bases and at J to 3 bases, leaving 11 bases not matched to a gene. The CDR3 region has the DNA TGTGCCAGCAGATCCGGGACAGGGCGTCTTTACACCGGGGAGCTGTTTTTT. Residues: CASRSGTGRLYTGELFF.

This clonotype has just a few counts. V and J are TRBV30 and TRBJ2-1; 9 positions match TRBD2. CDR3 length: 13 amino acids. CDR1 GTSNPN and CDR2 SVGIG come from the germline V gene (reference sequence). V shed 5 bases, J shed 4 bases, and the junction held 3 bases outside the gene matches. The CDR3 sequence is CAWLSGGYNEQFF. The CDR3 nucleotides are TGTGCCTGGCTTAGCGGGGGTTACAATGAGCAGTTCTTC.

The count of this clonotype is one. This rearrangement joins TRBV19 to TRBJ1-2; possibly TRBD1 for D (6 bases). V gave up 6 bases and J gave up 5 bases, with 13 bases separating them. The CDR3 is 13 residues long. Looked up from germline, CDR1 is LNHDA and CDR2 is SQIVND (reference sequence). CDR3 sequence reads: CASSRDTFYGYTF. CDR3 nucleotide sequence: TGTGCCAGTAGCCGGGACACCTTTTATGGCTACACCTTC.

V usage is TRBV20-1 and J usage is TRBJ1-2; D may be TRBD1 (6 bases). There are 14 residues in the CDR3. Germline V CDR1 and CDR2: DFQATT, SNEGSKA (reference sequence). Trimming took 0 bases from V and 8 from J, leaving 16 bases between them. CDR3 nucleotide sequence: TGCAGTGCTAGAGAGAGAATAACAGGGTCCGGCTACACCTTC. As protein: CSARERITGSGYTF.

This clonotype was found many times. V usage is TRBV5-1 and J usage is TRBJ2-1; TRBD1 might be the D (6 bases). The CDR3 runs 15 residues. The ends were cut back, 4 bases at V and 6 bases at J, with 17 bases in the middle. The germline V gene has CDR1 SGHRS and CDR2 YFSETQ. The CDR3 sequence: CASSPQLQGRNEQFF. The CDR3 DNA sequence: TGCGCCAGCAGCCCCCAATTACAGGGACGCAATGAGCAGTTCTTC.

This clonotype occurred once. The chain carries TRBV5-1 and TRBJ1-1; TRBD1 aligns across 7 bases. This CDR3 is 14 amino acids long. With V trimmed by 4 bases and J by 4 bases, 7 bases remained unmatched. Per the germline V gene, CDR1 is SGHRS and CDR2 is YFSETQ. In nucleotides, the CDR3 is TGCGCCAGCAGCCCCCAGACAGGGACCACTGAAGCTTTCTTT. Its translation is CASSPQTGTTEAFF.

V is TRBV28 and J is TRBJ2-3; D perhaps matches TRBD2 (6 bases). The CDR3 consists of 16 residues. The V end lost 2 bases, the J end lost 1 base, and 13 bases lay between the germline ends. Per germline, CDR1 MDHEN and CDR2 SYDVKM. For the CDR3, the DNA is TGTGCCAGCAGTTTAGTGGGCGGGACTCGCACAGATACGCAGTATTTT. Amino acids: CASSLVGGTRTDTQYF.

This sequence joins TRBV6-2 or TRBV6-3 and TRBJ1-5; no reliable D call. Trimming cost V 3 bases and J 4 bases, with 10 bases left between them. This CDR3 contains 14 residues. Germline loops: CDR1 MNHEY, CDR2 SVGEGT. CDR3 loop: CASSYQAHNQPQHF. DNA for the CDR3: TGTGCCAGCAGTTATCAGGCTCATAATCAGCCCCAGCATTTT.

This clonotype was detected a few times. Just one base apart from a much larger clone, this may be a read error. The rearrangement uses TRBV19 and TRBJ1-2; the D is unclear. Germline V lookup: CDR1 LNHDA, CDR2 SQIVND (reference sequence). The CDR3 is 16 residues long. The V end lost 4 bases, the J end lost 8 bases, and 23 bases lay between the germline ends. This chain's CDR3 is CASSTQKGGYTNGYTF. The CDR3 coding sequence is TGTGCCAGTAGTACCCAAAAAGGAGGATATACTAACGGCTACACCTTC.

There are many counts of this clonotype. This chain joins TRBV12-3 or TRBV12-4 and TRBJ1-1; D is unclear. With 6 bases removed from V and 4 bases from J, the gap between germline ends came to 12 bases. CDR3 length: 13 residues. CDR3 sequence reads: CASSRDLITEAFF. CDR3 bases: TGTGCCAGCAGCCGTGACCTAATCACTGAAGCTTTCTTT.

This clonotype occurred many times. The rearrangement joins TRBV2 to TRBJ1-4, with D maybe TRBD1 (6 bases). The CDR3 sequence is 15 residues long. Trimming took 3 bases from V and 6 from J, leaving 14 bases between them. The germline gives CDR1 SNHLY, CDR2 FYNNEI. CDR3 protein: CASSDLGDKHEKLFF. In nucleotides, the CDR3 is TGTGCCAGCAGTGATTTGGGGGACAAACATGAAAAACTGTTTTTT.

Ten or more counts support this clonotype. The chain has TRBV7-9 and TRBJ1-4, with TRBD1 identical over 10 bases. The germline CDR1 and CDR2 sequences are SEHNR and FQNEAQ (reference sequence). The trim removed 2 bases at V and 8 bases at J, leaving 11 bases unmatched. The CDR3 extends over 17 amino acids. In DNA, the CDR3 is TGTGCCAGCAGCTTAACCGACAGGGGGCGGATGGAGGAAAAACTGTTTTTT. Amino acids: CASSLTDRGRMEEKLFF.

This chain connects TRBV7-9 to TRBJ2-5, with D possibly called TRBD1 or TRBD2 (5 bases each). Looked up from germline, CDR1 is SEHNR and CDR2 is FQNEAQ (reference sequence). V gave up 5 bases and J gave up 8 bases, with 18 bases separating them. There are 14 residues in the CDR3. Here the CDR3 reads CASSPDTERGTQYF. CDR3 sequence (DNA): TGTGCCAGCAGCCCCGACACGGAGAGGGGTACCCAGTACTTC.

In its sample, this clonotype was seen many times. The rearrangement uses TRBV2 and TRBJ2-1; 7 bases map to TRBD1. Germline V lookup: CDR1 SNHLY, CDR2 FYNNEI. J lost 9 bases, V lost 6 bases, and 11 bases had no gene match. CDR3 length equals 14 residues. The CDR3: CASRGQENFSEQFF. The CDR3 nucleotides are TGTGCCAGCAGAGGACAGGAGAATTTTAGTGAGCAGTTCTTC. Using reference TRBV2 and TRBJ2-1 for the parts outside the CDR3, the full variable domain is EPEVTQTPSHQVTQMGQEVILRCVPISNHLYFYWYRQILGQKVEFLVSFYNNEISEKSEIFDDQFSVERPDGSNFTLKIRSTKLEDSAMYFCASRGQENFSEQFFGPGTRLTVL.

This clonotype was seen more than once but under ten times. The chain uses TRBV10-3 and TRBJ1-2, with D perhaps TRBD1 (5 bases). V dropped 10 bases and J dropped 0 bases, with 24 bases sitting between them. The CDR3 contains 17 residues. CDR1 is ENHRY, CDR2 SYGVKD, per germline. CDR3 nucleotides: TGTGCCAGCCGTGAGATGTCCAGGGCTTTTTCTAACTATGGCTACACCTTC. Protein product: CASREMSRAFSNYGYTF.

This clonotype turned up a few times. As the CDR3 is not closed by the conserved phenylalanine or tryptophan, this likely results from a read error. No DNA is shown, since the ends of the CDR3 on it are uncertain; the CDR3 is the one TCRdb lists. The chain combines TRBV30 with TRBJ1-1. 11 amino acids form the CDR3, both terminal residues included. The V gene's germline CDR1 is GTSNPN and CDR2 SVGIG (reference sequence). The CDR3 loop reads CAWSAQGASHS.